This TCR beta chain originates from a study of blood T cell repertoires in COVID-19. Background on the study: Samples representing acute and convalescent COVID-19 were sourced from the United States, Italy and Spain. PBMCs, B-cell-depleted T cells, or T cells were the source of the cDNA or gDNA that made up the material.

V dropped 0 bases and J dropped 2; count of bases not matched to a gene: 0. The CDR3 contains 15 residues. CDR1 is PRHDT and CDR2 is FYEKMQ in the germline V gene (reference sequence). Some clones are missing from TCRdb's copy, which holds only in-frame ones; the method was immunoSEQ multiplex PCR. Of around 700,000 clones in the sample, 90% were seen once. The chain links TRBV13 to TRBJ2-7, with 11 bases fitting TRBD2. What was sequenced was peripheral blood. This receptor was taken from a woman between 18 and 29 years old with acute or convalescent COVID-19. This chain's CDR3 is CASSLGLAGAYEQYF. DNA of the CDR3: TGTGCCAGCAGCTTAGGACTAGCGGGGGCCTACGAGCAGTACTTC.